This T cell receptor (beta chain) is from a study of T cell changes during pregnancy in multiple sclerosis. Sequenced by immunoSEQ multiplex PCR; TCRdb stores in-frame clones only, minus some. This table holds some 95,000 clones, 92% found once. CDR3 length: 19 residues. CDR1 MDHEN and CDR2 SYDVKM come from the germline V gene. The junction had 18 bases not matched to a gene; V was cut back by 4 bases and J by 2 bases. This rearrangement joins TRBV28 to TRBJ2-5, with TRBD1 matching over 8 bases. The clonotype was recovered from a female donor with multiple sclerosis, enrolled in a pregnancy study. The material sequenced was peripheral blood, taken in the first trimester of pregnancy. Written as DNA, the CDR3 is TGTGCCAGCAGTTACGCTTGGACAGGGCTCACCAATAAACAAGAGACCCAGTACTTC. Translating gives CASSYAWTGLTNKQETQYF. Full variable domain (missing parts from reference TRBV28 and TRBJ2-5): DVKVTQSSRYLVKRTGEKVFLECVQDMDHENMFWYRQDPGLGLRLIYFSYDVKMKEKGDIPEGYSVSREKKERFSLILESASTNQTSMYLCASSYAWTGLTNKQETQYFGPGTRLLVL.